The entry that follows covers one T cell receptor (beta chain) sequence. No cognate antigen has been identified for it. Per-base quality was not reported, and no clone a single base away is much larger than it. According to the germline V gene (reference sequence), CDR1 reads PRHDT and CDR2 reads FYEKMQ. The cysteine opens and the phenylalanine closes a CDR3 of 15 amino acids. The kept DNA is CDR3 alone, 45 bases in frame from the first base. V is cut by 1 base and J by 4 bases, and the space between the germline ends is 11 bases. This record comes from a study of shared clonotypes between healthy human individuals (dated by TCRdb to about 2020). As for the study more broadly: The cohort included a few men and a couple of women between 18 and 49 years of age. Different laboratories and diverse techniques were used to prepare libraries and sequence TCR repertoires, to increase sequencing depth and limit assay-specific biases. Per donor, leukapheresis produced somewhere between about 0.85 and 9.5 billion PBMCs. To estimate repertoire size and how much clonotypes are shared between individuals, the study performed deep sequencing of blood TCR repertoires from roughly five healthy adults.

The donors were healthy, HIV-negative adults who had no recently reported acute infections or vaccinations. All donors were Caucasian adults living in Nashville, Tennessee, USA. For unsorted samples, about 85 million PBMCs were counted and genomic DNA was extracted with the QIAamp DNA Blood Mini kit. After blood collection by leukapheresis, PBMCs were isolated using Ficoll-Histopaque density gradient centrifugation and then cryopreserved in the vapor phase of liquid nitrogen. Using the deep immunoSEQ assay, multiplex PCR amplified TCR CDR3 regions from genomic DNA. For each cell subset, the extracted genomic DNA was distributed evenly across all wells of several immunoSEQ 96-well plates, and each plate served as one replicate. For unsorted PBMC, around 300 ng of genomic DNA, equivalent to about 30,000 T cell genomes, went into each replicate PCR. Ten immunoSEQ deep assay plates were used to sequence unsorted PBMC genomic DNA. The purified libraries were quantified using a Qubit 3.0 fluorometer, sized with a Bioanalyzer 2100, and then quantified again using the KAPA Library Quantification kit. Every immunoSEQ 96-well plate was sequenced on a dedicated single-read 150-cycle Illumina NextSeq 550 flow cell. The published analysis was carried out like this. Because only junctional sequences without quality scores were contained in the immunoSEQ output, filtering matching that applied to full-length reads could not be performed. Sequences were annotated with PyIR, a Python wrapper for IgBLAST v1.9, and V/J genes and CDR3 were assigned using IMGT germline references. Any read was removed if the V/J assignment was weak (E-value above 1e-6), the CDR3 was missing, or the read contained stop codons, out-of-frame junctions, or ambiguous translated residues. A V3J clonotype was defined by an identical inferred V gene, J gene, and CDR3 amino acid sequence. To compute the percentage overlap between repertoires, the number of shared unique clonotypes was divided by the size of the smaller repertoire. Three approaches were used to assess repertoire richness: RTK rarefaction, the Chao1 estimator, and Recon v2.1 estimates of unobserved clonotypes. As stored in TCRdb, this immuneACCESS dataset retains in-frame rearrangements with V and J assigned. A fraction of the clones does not appear; measured against another copy, unresolved V genes explain less than half of the discrepancy, and the remainder lacks a known reason. Clone size and the V and J calls come from that table; the DNA yielded D and trimming. The sample includes 75,000 to 100,000 clones, with roughly 45% observed a single time. The ten largest clones represent around 15% of the sample.

General findings and caveats noted by the study authors: Sampling was restricted to blood, and TCR repertoires in tissue are likely to differ from TCR repertoires in blood. Pairwise subsampling indicated that sequencing depth was expected to affect the degree of clonotype sharing among donors. The small number of donors limited the genetic and exposure-history diversity represented.

Sequenced material: PBMCs. This receptor chain uses TRBV13 and TRBJ2-1; the D gene is not confidently resolved. This receptor was taken from a woman aged 40 to 55 in good health. Some clones in this sample may be carry-over from other donors' samples. The sequence in DNA is TGTGCCAGCAGCTTAGAGAAACAGAAATACAATGAGCAGTTCTTC. This yields the protein CASSLEKQKYNEQFF.